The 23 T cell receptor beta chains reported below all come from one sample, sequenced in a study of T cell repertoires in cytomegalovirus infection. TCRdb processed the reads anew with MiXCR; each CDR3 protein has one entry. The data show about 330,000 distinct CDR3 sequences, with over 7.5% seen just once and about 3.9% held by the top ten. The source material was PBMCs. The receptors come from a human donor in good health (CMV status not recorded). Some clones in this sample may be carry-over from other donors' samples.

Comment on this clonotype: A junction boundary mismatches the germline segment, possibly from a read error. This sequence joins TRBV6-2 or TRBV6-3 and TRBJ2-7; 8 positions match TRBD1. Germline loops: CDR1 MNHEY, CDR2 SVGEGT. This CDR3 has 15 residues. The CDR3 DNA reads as TGTGCCAGCAGTTACGGAGGACAGGGTAACTACGTGCAGTACTTC. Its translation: CASSYGGQGNYVQYF.

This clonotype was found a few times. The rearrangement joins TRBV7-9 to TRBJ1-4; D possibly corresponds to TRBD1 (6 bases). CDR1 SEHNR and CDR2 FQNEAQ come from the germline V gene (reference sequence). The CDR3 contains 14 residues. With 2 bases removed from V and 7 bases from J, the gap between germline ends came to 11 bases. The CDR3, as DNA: TGTGCCAGCAGCTTACTACAGGGTTCTGAAAAACTGTTTTTT. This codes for CASSLLQGSEKLFF.

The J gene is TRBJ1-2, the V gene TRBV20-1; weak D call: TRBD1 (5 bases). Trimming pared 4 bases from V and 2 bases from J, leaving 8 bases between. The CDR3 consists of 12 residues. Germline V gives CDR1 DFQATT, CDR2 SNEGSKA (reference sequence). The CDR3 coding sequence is TGCAGTGCTACCCGGGACAACTATGGCTACACCTTC. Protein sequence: CSATRDNYGYTF.

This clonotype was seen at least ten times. In DNA, the CDR3 is TGCAGTGTACCACAGGGGAACACTGAAGCTTTCTTT. Encoded protein: CSVPQGNTEAFF. V and J are TRBV20-1 and TRBJ1-1; maybe TRBD1 (6 bases). Germline V gives CDR1 DFQATT, CDR2 SNEGSKA (reference sequence). V was cut by 7 bases and J by 1 base, with 10 bases left in between. CDR3 length: 12 residues.

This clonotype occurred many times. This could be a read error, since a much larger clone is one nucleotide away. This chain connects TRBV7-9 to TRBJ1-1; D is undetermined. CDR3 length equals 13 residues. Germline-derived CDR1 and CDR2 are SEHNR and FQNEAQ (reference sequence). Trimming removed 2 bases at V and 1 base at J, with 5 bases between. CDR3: CASSLPPNTEAFF. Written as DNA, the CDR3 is TGTGCCAGCAGCTTACCGCCGAACACTGAAGCTTTCTTT.

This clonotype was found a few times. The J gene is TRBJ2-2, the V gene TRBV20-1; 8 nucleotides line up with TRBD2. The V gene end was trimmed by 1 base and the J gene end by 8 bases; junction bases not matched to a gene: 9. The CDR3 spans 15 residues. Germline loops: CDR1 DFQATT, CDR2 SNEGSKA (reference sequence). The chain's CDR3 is CSARAQLAEGGELFF. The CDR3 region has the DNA TGCAGTGCTAGAGCACAACTAGCGGAAGGGGGGGAGCTGTTTTTT.

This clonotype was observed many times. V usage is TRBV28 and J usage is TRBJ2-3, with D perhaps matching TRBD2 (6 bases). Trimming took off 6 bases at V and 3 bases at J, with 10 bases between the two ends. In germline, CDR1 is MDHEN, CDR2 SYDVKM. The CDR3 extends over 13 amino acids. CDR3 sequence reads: CASSPGVTDTQYF. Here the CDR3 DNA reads TGTGCCAGCAGCCCGGGGGTGACAGATACGCAGTATTTT. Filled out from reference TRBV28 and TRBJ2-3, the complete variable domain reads DVKVTQSSRYLVKRTGEKVFLECVQDMDHENMFWYRQDPGLGLRLIYFSYDVKMKEKGDIPEGYSVSREKKERFSLILESASTNQTSMYLCASSPGVTDTQYFGPGTRLTVL.

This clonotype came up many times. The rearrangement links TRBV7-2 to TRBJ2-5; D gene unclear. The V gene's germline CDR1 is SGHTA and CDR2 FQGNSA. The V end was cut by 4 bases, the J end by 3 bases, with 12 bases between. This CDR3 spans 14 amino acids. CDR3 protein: CASSSLTVKETQYF. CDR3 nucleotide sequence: TGTGCCAGCAGCTCCCTGACTGTAAAAGAGACCCAGTACTTC.

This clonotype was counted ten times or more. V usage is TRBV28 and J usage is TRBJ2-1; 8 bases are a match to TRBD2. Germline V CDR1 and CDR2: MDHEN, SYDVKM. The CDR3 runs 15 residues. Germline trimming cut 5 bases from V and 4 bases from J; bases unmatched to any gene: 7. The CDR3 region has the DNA TGTGCCAGCAGTGGTGAGCGGGAGAATTACAATGAGCAGTTCTTC. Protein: CASSGERENYNEQFF.

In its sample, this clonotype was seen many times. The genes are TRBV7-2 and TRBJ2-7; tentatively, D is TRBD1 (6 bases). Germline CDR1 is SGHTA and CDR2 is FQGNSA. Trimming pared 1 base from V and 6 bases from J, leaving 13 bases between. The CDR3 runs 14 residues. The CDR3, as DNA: TGTGCCAGCAGCTTAGGACAGGTAAAGGCCGAGCAGTACTTC. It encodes CASSLGQVKAEQYF.

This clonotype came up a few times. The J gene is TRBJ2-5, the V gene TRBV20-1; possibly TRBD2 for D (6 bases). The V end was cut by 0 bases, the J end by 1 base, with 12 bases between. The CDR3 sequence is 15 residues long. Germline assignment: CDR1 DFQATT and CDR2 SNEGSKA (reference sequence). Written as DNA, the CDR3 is TGCAGTGCTAGAGATGCGCGGGGCACCCAAGAGACCCAGTACTTC. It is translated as CSARDARGTQETQYF.

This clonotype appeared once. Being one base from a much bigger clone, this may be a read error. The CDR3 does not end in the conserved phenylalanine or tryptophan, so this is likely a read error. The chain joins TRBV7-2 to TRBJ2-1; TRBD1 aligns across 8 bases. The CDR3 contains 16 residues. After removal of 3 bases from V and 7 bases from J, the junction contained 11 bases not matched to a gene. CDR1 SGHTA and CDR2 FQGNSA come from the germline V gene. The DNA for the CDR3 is TGTGCCAGCAGCTTGAGGGACAGGCGACCGGCGAATGAGCAGTTCTTA. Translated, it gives CASSLRDRRPANEQFL.

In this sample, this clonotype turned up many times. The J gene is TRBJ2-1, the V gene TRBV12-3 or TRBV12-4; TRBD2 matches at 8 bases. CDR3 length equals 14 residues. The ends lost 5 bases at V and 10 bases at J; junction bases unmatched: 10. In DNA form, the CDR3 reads TGTGCCAGCAGTCCGGGACTAGGACTTAACGAGCAGTTCTTC. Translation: CASSPGLGLNEQFF.

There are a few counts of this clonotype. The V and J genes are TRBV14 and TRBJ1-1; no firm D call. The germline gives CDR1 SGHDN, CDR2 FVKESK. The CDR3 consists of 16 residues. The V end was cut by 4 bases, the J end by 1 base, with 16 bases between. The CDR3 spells CASSPPSVHQNTEAFF. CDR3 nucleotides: TGTGCCAGCAGCCCCCCGAGTGTCCATCAGAACACTGAAGCTTTCTTT.

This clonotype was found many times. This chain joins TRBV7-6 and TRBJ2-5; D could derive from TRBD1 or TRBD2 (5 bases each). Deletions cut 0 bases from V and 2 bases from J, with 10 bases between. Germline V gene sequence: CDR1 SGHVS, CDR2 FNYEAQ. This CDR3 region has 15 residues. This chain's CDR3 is CASSLAGAQQETQYF. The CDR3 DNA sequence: TGTGCCAGCAGCTTAGCCGGGGCACAACAAGAGACCCAGTACTTC.

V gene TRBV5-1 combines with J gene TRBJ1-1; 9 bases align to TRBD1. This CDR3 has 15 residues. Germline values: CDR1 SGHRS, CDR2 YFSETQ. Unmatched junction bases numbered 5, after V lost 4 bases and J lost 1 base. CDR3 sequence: CASSSMTGGNTEAFF. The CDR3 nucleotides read TGCGCCAGCAGCAGCATGACAGGGGGGAACACTGAAGCTTTCTTT.

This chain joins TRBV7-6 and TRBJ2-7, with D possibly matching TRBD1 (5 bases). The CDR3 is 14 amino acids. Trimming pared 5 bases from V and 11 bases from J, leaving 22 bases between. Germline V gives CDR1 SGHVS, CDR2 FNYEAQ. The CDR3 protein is CASSPMAGISMEYF. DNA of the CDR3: TGTGCCAGCAGCCCAATGGCAGGGATATCGATGGAGTACTTC.

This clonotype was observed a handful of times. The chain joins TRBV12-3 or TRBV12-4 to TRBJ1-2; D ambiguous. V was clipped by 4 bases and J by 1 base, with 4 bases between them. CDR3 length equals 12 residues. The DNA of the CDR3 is TGTGCCAGCAGTTCCAATAACTATGGCTACACCTTC. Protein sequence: CASSSNNYGYTF.

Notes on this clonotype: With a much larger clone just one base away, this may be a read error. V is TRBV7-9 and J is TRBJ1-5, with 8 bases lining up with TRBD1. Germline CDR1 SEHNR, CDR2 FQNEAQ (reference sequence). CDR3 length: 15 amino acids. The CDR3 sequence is CTSSLGTGGNQPQHF. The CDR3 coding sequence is TGTACCAGCAGCTTGGGGACAGGAGGAAATCAGCCCCAGCATTTT.

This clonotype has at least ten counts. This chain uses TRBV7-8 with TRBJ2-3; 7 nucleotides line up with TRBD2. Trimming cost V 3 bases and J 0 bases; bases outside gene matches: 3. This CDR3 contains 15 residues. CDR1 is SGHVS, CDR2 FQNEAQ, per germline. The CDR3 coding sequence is TGTGCCAGCAGCTTTCTGCGGGGGAGCACAGATACGCAGTATTTT. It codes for CASSFLRGSTDTQYF.

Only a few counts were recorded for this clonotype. In DNA, the CDR3 is TGTGCCAGCAGCTTGTATAGTAGAGATGAGCAGTTCTTC. It encodes CASSLYSRDEQFF. This chain links TRBV5-6 with TRBJ2-1; no clear D gene. This CDR3 contains 13 residues. The germline CDR1 and CDR2 sequences are SGHDT and YYEEEE. V was cut by 1 base and J by 8 bases, with 10 bases left in between. Drawing the rest from reference TRBV5-6 and TRBJ2-1, the complete variable domain is DAGVTQSPTHLIKTRGQQVTLRCSPKSGHDTVSWYQQALGQGPQFIFQYYEEEERQRGNFPDRFSGHQFPNYSSELNVNALLLGDSALYLCASSLYSRDEQFFGPGTRLTVL.

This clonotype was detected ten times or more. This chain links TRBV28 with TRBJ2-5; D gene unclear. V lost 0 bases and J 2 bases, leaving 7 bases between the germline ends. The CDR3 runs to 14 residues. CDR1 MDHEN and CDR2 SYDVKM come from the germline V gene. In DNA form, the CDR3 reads TGTGCCAGCAGTTTATGGAAAAGACAAGAGACCCAGTACTTC. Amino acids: CASSLWKRQETQYF.

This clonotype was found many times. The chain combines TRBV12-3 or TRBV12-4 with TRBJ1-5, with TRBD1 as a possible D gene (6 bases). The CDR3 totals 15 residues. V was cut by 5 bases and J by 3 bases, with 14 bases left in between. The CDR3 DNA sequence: TGTGCCAGCAGTCTGGACAGAATCGTCAATCAGCCCCAGCATTTT. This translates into CASSLDRIVNQPQHF.